This TCR beta chain was sequenced in a study of shared clonotypes between healthy human individuals. Study conclusions and caveats: A handful of donors shared about 4.8% of their naive CD4 clonotypes. Non-shared clonotypes had lower generation probabilities than clonotypes shared by all four sorted-subset donors.

Remarks on this clone: Antigen: not known.

The CDR3 is made up of 16 amino acids. Execution of the assay was at deep level. Sorted-subset replicate PCRs used around 200 ng DNA, about 30,000 T cell genomes. Sequenced by immunoSEQ multiplex PCR; TCRdb stores in-frame clones only, minus some. The top ten hold around 0.14% of the sample, which has about 2.4 million clones, around 94% seen once. V and J are TRBV21-1 and TRBJ1-3. TRBV21-1 is a known pseudogene. The clonotype was recovered from a young man in good health. Material: naive CD4+ T cells sorted from blood. Noted subset: CD45RA+ positively selected. The DNA of the CDR3 is TGTGCCAGCAGCACCAGCAGGCGGATCTCTGGAAACACCATATATTTT. This encodes CASSTSRRISGNTIYF.